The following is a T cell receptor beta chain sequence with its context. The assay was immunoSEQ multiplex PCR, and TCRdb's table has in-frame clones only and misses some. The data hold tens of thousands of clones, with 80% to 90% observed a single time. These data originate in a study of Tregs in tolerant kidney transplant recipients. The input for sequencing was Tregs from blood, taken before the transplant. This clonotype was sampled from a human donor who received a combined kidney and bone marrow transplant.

The CDR3 DNA is TGTGCCAGCAGCCACGGGGCCTCTGGAAACACCATATATTTT. Protein product: CASSHGASGNTIYF. The V and J genes are TRBV7-6 and TRBJ1-3; tentatively, D is TRBD1 (5 bases). The germline gives CDR1 SGHVS, CDR2 FNYEAQ. This CDR3 has 14 amino acids. Deletions cut 5 bases from V and 0 bases from J, with 8 bases between.